This T cell receptor beta chain was sequenced for a study of OX40 agonist ivuxolimab in advanced cancers. Study summary: Partial responses were seen in three patients, one with hepatocellular carcinoma and two with cutaneous melanoma. Study-level points and caveats: Partial responders dosed at 0.1-3.0 mg/kg displayed clonal expansion ranking among the lowest.

Trimming removed 0 bases at V and 1 base at J, with 4 bases between. The CDR3 sequence is 13 residues long. The germline V gene has CDR1 SGHRS and CDR2 YFSETQ. Only in-frame clones appear in the TCRdb table, and some are missing; sequencing was by immunoSEQ multiplex PCR. Altogether tens of thousands of clones are present, roughly 84% being singletons, with the ten largest covering 6% to 9.5%. A word on this clone: Its specificity is unknown. The sample contains more than one DNA sequence encoding this CDR3.

This TCR was sampled from an adult with an advanced solid tumor such as melanoma, head and neck, liver or kidney cancer. Sample: CD4+ or CD8+ T cells sorted from blood, taken in a trial of the OX40 agonist ivuxolimab. The rearrangement links TRBV5-1 to TRBJ2-5; D not certain. In DNA, the CDR3 is TGCGCCAGCAGCTTGGGGGTCCAAGAGACCCAGTACTTC. This codes for CASSLGVQETQYF. Based on the CDR3 plus reference TRBV5-1 and TRBJ2-5, the full variable domain is KAGVTQTPRYLIKTRGQQVTLSCSPISGHRSVSWYQQTPGQGLQFLFEYFSETQRNKGNFPGRFSGRQFSNSRSEMNVSTLELGDSALYLCASSLGVQETQYFGPGTRLLVL.